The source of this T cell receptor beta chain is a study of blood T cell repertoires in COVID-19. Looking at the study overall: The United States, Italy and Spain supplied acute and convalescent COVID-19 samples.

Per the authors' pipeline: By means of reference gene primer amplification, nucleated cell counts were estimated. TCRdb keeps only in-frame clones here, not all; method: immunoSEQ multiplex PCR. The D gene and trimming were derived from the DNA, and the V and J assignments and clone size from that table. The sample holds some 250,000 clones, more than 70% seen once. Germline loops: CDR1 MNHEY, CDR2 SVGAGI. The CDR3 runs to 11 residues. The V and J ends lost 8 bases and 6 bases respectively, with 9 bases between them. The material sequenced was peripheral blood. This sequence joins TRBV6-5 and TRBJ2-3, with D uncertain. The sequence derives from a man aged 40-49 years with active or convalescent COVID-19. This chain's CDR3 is CASGQADTQYF. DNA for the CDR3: TGTGCCAGCGGGCAGGCGGATACGCAGTATTTT.